This T cell receptor (beta chain) comes out of a study of cytomegalovirus exposure and HLA in healthy donors. At the level of the study: Researchers previously reported finding fewer than 140 million unique TCR beta sequences from 170 million or so T cells.

This CDR3 contains 14 residues. Germline CDR1 is LGHNA and CDR2 is YSLEER. The V and J ends lost 0 bases and 8 bases respectively, with 13 bases between them. Researchers ran the PCR with 60 Vbeta and 13 Jbeta primers. Some clones are missing from TCRdb's copy, which holds only in-frame ones; the method was immunoSEQ multiplex PCR. Found here are 180,000 or so clones, 82% of them singletons; the top ten hold about 1.6%. Findings and limits, study-wide: A later analysis linked some 18,000 TCR beta sequences to HLA alleles at 0.05 false discovery rate. Among the sequence variants, a highly shared cluster was likely an artifact of sequencing.

A remark on this clone: Antigen specificity is unknown.

Sequencing used PBMCs. The chain combines TRBV4-3 with TRBJ1-2; maybe TRBD1 (5 bases). This TCR was sampled from a man aged 40-49 years in good health and CMV-seronegative. CDR3 DNA sequence: TGCGCCAGCAGCCAAGATTATTCTCAGGGCGGCTACACCTTC. Residues: CASSQDYSQGGYTF.